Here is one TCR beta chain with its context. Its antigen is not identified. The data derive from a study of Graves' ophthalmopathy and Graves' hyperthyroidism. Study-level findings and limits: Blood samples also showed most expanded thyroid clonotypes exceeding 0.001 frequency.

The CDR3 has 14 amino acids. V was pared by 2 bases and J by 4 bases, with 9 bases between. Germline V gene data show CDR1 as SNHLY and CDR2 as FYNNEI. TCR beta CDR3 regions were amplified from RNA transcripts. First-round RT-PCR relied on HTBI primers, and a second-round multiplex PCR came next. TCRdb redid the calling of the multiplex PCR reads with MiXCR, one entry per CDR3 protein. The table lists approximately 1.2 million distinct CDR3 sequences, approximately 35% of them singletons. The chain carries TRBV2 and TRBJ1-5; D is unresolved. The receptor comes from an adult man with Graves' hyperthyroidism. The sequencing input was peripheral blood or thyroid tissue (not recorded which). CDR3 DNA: TGTGCCAGCAGTGAATTTTCGGTTAATCAGCCCCAGCATTTT. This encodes CASSEFSVNQPQHF.